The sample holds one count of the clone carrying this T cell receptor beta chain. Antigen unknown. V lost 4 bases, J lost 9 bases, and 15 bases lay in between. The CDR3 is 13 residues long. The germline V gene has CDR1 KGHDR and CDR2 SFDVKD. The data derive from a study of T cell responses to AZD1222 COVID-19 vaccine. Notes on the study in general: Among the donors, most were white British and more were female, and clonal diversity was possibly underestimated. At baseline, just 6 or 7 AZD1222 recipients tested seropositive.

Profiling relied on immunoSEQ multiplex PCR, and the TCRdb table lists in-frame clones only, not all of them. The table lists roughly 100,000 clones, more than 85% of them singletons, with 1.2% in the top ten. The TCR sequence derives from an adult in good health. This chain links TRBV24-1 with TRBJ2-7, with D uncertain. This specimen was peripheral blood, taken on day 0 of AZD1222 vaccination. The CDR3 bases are TGTGCCACCAGTGACCCGGATAGTAGTGTGCAGTACTTC. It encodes CATSDPDSSVQYF.